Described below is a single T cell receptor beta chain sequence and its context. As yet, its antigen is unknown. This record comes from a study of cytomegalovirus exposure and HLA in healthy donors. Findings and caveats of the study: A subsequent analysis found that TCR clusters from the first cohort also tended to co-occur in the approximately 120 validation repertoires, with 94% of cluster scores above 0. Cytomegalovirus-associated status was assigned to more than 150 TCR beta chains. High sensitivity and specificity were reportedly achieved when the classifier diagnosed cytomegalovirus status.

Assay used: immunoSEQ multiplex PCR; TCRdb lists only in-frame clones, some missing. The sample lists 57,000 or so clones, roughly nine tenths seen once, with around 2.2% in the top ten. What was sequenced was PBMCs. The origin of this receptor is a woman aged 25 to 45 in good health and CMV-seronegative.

This CDR3 reads CASSYDPGTQYF. CDR3 nucleotide sequence: TGTGCCAGCAGTTACGACCCGGGTACGCAGTATTTT. V and J are TRBV27 and TRBJ2-3; D is unresolved. Trimming shortened V by 4 bases and J by 8 bases, and 10 bases separated the two germline ends. This CDR3 has 12 residues. CDR1 and CDR2 (germline): MNHEY, SMNVEV (reference sequence).